This T cell receptor (beta chain) was profiled in a study of CD8+CD57+ T cells in acquired aplastic anemia (dated by TCRdb to 2017 to 2018). With regard to the full study: DNA extracted from sorted CD4+ and CD8+ cells had a mean of approximately 3.3 ug, with a range of about 0.19 to 27.4 ug. An average of roughly 10 million reads for CD4+ cells and approximately 11 million reads for CD8+ cells was obtained from healthy donor samples.

TCR repertoires of sorted CD4+ and CD8+ blood T cells from severe aplastic anemia patients and healthy subjects were deep-sequenced in the study. Ficoll-Paque density gradient centrifugation was used to isolate peripheral blood mononuclear cells. Before DNA was extracted, CD4+ and CD8+ T cells were sorted using either FACS or magnetic beads. Genomic DNA was used as template for profiling of TCR beta VDJ combinations and CDR3 sequences. An Illumina HiSeq 2000 was the platform used for TCR repertoire sequencing. Per the authors' processing: TRBV/TRBJ rearrangement plots, CDR3 size and DJ length profiles, and Simpson's diversity index were used to assess repertoires. The most abundant DNA sequence in the deep sequencing data was defined as the immunodominant clone. CDR3 amino acid sequences were checked for sharing across subjects and were also compared against the VDJdb database and published repertoires. TCRdb passed the public sequencing reads through fastp at Q25 and MiXCR, retaining productive beta sequences. Entries are consolidated by CDR3 protein sequence, retaining the most common genes and DNA. These V and J calls derive from TCRdb rather than the authors' analysis. The sample data list about 400,000 distinct CDR3 sequences, and roughly 68% of these were observed just once. Together, the top ten hold 4% of the sample.

CDR1 and CDR2, looked up from the germline V gene, are LGHNA and YNFKEQ. From the cysteine up to the phenylalanine, the CDR3 has a length of 16 residues. Only the CDR3 portion is preserved as DNA: 48 bases, with reading frame beginning at the first base. V loses 2 bases of germline sequence and J loses 9 bases, and the interval between the two ends is 17 bases. Summary of the overall study and its limitations: Between patients and healthy controls, no significant difference in CD8+ Simpson's diversity was found (P=0.060). Although under 35 CD8+ CDR3 sequences were shared by patients and controls, these sequences appeared highly expressed in patients and within the immunodominant clones of patients.

Remarks on this clonotype: The antigen it binds to is not known. The input lacks base qualities; no much larger clone sits a single base away.

This TCR was sampled from a human donor in good health, serving as a control. Recombination joined TRBV4-2 with TRBJ1-6; the D segment could be TRBD1, given 5 matching bases. Sequenced sample: sorted CD4+, CD8+, or CD8+CD57+ T cells (not recorded which) from PBMCs. The DNA sequence is given as TGTGCCAGCAGCCAAAGGAGGGGAGGGGAGGGTTCACCCCTCCACTTT. Translation gives CASSQRRGGEGSPLHF.